Listed below are T cell receptor beta chains from one sample, sequenced in a study of regulatory T cells in long-lasting Graves disease. One entry per CDR3 protein, called by TCRdb with MiXCR from the multiplex PCR reads. In the table there are roughly 380,000 distinct CDR3 sequences, around a sixth of which are singletons. This material consisted of peripheral blood mononuclear cells (PBMCs), taken at new diagnosis, from a patient treated with antithyroid drugs. The receptors were sampled from a female donor with Graves disease. Each CDR3 is given with its conserved first and last residue. Each record gives: V gene, D gene, clone size, J gene, CDR3 protein, CDR3 DNA. D genes are given only for firm matches. Some rows mark clone size as missing; the rest say once, few, many or name a class of expanded clone.

TRBV5-1	TRBD1	many	TRBJ1-1	CASSIPPGGFEAFF	TGCGCCAGCAGCATCCCCCCAGGGGGCTTTGAAGCTTTCTTT
TRBV5-6	TRBD1	-	TRBJ1-2	CASRKGQGGNYGYTF	TGTGCCAGCAGAAAGGGACAGGGTGGAAACTATGGCTACACCTTC
TRBV11-2	-	many	TRBJ2-3	CASSPRPDLANTQYF	TGTGCCAGCAGCCCCCGACCCGACCTAGCCAATACGCAGTATTTT
TRBV28	TRBD2	-	TRBJ2-5	CASGRGEETQYF	TGTGCAAGCGGGAGAGGAGAAGAGACCCAGTACTTC
TRBV2	TRBD1	-	TRBJ1-1	CASSVSPGQGSLNTEAFF	TGTGCCAGCAGTGTTTCCCCGGGACAGGGTTCCCTTAACACTGAAGCTTTCTTT
TRBV7-9	-	many	TRBJ1-6	CASSFPFSSGNSPLHF	TGTGCCAGCAGCTTCCCATTTTCGTCGGGTAATTCACCCCTCCACTTT
TRBV13	TRBD1	many	TRBJ1-1	CASSHPQGARTEAFF	TGTGCCAGCAGCCACCCCCAGGGGGCGCGTACTGAAGCTTTCTTT
TRBV7-9	-	many	TRBJ2-1	CASSSMSSGSYNEQFF	TGTGCCAGCAGCTCGATGTCCAGCGGCTCCTACAATGAGCAGTTCTTC
TRBV5-5	-	-	TRBJ2-7	CASSASLRISYEQYF	TGTGCCAGCAGCGCCTCACTAAGGATCTCCTACGAGCAGTACTTC
TRBV7-8	TRBD2	many	TRBJ2-2	CASSLARGGSNTGELFF	TGTGCCAGCAGCTTAGCCCGGGGAGGGTCGAACACCGGGGAGCTGTTTTTT
TRBV11-2	-	many	TRBJ1-5	CASSLGRSGSGDQPQHF	TGTGCCAGCAGCTTAGGGAGGTCGGGGTCAGGGGATCAGCCCCAGCATTTT
TRBV6-1	-	-	TRBJ2-1	CASSEQEGAFEQFF	TGTGCCAGCAGTGAACAGGAGGGGGCATTTGAGCAGTTCTTC
TRBV6-1	-	many	TRBJ1-1	CASSPGTKNTEAFF	TGTGCCAGCAGTCCCGGGACAAAGAACACTGAAGCTTTCTTT
TRBV19	-	-	TRBJ1-3	CASSVDLEPPYSGNTIYF	TGTGCCAGTAGTGTAGATCTTGAGCCGCCATACTCTGGAAACACCATATATTTT
TRBV5-6	-	many	TRBJ1-5	CASSARVPNQPQHF	TGTGCCAGCAGCGCCCGGGTTCCTAATCAGCCCCAGCATTTT
TRBV12-3/TRBV12-4	-	many	TRBJ1-1	CASSQTGRTVTEAFF	TGTGCCAGCAGCCAGACGGGACGTACCGTCACTGAAGCTTTCTTT
TRBV12-3/TRBV12-4	TRBD1	-	TRBJ2-4	CASSRTGGPKNIQYF	TGTGCCAGCAGTCGGACAGGGGGCCCCAAAAACATTCAGTACTTC
TRBV29-1	-	-	TRBJ1-1	CSVESPGGSEAFF	TGCAGCGTTGAATCTCCGGGCGGATCTGAAGCTTTCTTT
TRBV3-1	TRBD2	many	TRBJ2-3	CASSQGTSGMVTDTQYF	TGTGCCAGCAGCCAAGGGACTAGCGGGATGGTAACAGATACGCAGTATTTT
TRBV20-1	-	many	TRBJ1-5	CSARAAPGPNQPQHF	TGCAGTGCTAGAGCCGCTCCCGGTCCCAATCAGCCCCAGCATTTT